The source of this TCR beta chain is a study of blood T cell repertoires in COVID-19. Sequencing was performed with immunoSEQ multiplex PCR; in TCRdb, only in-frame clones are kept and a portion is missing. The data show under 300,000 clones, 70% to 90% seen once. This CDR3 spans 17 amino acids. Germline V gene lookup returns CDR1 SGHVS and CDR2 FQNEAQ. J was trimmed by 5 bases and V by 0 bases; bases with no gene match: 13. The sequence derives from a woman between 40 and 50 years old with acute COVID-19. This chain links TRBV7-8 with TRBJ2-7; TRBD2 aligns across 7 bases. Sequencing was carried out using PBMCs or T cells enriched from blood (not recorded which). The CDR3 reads CASSLARGTSSLHEQYF. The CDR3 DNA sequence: TGTGCCAGCAGCTTAGCGCGGGGGACCAGCTCTCTCCACGAGCAGTACTTC.